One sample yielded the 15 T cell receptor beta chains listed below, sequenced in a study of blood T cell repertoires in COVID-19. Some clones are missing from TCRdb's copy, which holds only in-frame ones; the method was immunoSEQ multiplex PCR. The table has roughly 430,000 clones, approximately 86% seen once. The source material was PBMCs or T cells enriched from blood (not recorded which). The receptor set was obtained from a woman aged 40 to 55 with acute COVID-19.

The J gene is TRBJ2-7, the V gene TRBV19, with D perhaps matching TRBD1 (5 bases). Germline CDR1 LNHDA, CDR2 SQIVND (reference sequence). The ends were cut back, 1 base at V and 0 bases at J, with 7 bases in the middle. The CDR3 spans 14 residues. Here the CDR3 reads CASSIAGISYEQYF. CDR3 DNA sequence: TGTGCCAGTAGTATAGCAGGGATCTCCTACGAGCAGTACTTC.

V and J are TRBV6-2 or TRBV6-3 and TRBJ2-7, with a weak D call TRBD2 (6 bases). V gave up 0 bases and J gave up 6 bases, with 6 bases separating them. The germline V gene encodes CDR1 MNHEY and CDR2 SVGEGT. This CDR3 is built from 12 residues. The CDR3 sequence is CASSYSGGEQYF. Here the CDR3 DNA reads TGTGCCAGCAGTTACTCGGGGGGCGAGCAGTACTTC.

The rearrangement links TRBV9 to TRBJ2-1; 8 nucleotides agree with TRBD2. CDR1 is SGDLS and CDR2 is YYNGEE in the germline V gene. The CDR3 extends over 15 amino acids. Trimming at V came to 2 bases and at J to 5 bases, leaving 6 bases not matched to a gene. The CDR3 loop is CASSVTSERNNEQFF. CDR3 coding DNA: TGTGCCAGCAGCGTGACTAGCGAACGTAACAATGAGCAGTTCTTC.

This chain's CDR3 is CASMRTGGVNQPQHF. The CDR3 nucleotides read TGTGCCAGTATGAGGACAGGGGGGGTTAATCAGCCCCAGCATTTT. The chain combines TRBV19 with TRBJ1-5; the match to TRBD1 covers 10 bases. V lost 7 bases and J lost 4; bases outside the gene matches: 7. CDR3 length equals 15 residues. Germline V gives CDR1 LNHDA, CDR2 SQIVND (reference sequence).

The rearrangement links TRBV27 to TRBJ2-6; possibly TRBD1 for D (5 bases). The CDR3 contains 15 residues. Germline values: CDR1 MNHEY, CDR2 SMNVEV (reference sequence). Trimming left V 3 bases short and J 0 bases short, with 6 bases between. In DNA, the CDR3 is TGTGCCAGCAGTTTGACAGCCTCTGGGGCCAACGTCCTGACTTTC. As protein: CASSLTASGANVLTF.

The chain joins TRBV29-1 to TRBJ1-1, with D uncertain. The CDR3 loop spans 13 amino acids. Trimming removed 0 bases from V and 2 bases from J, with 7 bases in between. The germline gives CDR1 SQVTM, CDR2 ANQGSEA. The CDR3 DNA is TGCAGCGTTGAAGAAGTGGCCAACACTGAAGCTTTCTTT. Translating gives CSVEEVANTEAFF.

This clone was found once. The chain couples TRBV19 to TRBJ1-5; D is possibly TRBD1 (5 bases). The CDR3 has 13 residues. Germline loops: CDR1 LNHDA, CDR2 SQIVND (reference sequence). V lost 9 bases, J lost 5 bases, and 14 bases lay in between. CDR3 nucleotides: TGTGCCAGCGCATCACAGGTATATCAGCCCCAGCATTTT. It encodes CASASQVYQPQHF.

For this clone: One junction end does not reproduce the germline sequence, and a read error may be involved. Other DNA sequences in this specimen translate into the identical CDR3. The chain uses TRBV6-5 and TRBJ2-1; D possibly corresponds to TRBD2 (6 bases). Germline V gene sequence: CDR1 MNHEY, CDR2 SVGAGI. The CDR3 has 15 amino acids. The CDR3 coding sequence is TGTGCCAGCAGCTACTCCTATCGCGGGAACAATGAGCAGTTCTTC. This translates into CASSYSYRGNNEQFF.

DNA for the CDR3: TGTGCCAGCAGCTGGGACACTCAAGAGACCCAGTACTTC. Translated: CASSWDTQETQYF. This chain joins TRBV6-2 or TRBV6-3 and TRBJ2-5, with D maybe TRBD1 (6 bases). Germline V lookup: CDR1 MNHEY, CDR2 SVGEGT. The CDR3 length is 13 residues. V shed 6 bases and J shed 2 bases, with 10 bases lying between them.

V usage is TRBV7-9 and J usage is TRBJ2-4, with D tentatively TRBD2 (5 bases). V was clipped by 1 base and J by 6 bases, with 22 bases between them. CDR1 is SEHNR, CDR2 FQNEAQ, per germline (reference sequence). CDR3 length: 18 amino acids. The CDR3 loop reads CASSLVALASSLRNIQYF. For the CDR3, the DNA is TGTGCCAGCAGCTTAGTAGCGTTGGCTAGCTCCCTTAGAAACATTCAGTACTTC.

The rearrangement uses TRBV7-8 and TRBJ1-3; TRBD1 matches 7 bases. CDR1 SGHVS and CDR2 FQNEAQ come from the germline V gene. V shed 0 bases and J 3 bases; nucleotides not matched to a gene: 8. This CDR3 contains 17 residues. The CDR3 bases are TGTGCCAGCAGCTTAGCTAGAGTGGGACAGAGTGGAAACACCATATATTTT. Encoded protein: CASSLARVGQSGNTIYF.

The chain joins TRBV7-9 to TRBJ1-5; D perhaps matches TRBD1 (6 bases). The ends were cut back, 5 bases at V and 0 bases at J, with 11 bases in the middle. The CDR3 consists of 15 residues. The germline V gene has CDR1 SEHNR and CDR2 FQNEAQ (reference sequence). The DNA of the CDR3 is TGTGCCAGCAGCCACGGACAGATTAGCAATCAGCCCCAGCATTTT. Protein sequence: CASSHGQISNQPQHF.

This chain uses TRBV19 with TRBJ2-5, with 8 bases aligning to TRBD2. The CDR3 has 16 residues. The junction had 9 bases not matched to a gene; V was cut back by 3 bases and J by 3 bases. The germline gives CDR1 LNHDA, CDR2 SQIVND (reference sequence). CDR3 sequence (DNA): TGTGCCAGTAGTATCAGTAGCGGGGATGTAAAAGAGACCCAGTACTTC. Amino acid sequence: CASSISSGDVKETQYF.

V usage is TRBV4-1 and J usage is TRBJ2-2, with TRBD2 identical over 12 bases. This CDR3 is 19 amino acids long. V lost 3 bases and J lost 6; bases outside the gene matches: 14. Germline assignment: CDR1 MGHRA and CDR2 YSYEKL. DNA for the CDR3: TGCGCCAGCAGCCACCTCTCTAGCGGGGGGGCCATAGGTCCCGGGGAGCTGTTTTTT. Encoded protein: CASSHLSSGGAIGPGELFF.

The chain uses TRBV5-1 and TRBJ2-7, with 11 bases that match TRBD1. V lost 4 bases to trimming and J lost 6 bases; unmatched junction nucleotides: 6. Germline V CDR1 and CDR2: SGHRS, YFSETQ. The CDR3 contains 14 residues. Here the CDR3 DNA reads TGCGCCAGCAGCCCTGGAGGGACAGGGGGCGAGCAGTACTTC. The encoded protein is CASSPGGTGGEQYF.